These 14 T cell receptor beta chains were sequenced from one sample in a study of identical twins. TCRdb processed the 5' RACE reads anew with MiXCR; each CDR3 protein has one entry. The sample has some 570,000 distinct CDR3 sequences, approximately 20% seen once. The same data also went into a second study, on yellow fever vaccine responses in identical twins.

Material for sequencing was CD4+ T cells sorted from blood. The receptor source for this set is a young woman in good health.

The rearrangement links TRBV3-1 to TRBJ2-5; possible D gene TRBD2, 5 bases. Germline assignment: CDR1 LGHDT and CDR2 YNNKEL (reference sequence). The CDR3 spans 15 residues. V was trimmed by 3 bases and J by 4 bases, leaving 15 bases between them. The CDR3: CASSQRTSLRETQYF. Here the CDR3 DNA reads TGTGCCAGCAGCCAGCGAACTAGTCTCCGAGAGACCCAGTACTTC.

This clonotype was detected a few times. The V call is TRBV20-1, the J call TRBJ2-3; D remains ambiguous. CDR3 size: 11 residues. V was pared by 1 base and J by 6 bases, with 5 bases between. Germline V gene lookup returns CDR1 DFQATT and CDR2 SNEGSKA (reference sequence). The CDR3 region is CSARGSDTQYF. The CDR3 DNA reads TGCAGTGCTAGAGGTTCGGATACGCAGTATTTT.

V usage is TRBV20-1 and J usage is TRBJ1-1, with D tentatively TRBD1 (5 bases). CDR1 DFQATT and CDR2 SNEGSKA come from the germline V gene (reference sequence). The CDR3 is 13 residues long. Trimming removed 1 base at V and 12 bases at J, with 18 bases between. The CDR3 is CSARASTGPFTFF. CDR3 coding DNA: TGCAGTGCTAGAGCCAGTACGGGACCCTTTACTTTCTTT.

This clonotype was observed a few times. CDR3 DNA sequence: TGTGCCAGCCGGGCCCCCGGGAGCACCGGGGAGCTGTTTTTT. Protein product: CASRAPGSTGELFF. The rearrangement joins TRBV28 to TRBJ2-2; D may be TRBD2 (6 bases). This CDR3 is 14 amino acids long. The V gene lost 8 bases and the J gene lost 4 bases, with 14 bases spanning the gap. The germline gives CDR1 MDHEN, CDR2 SYDVKM.

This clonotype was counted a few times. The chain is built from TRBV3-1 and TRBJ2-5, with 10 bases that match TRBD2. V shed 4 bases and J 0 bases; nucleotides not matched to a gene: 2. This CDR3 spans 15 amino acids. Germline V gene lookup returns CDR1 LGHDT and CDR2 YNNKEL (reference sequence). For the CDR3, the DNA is TGTGCCAGCAGCCGTAGCGGGGGGTACCAAGAGACCCAGTACTTC. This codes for CASSRSGGYQETQYF.

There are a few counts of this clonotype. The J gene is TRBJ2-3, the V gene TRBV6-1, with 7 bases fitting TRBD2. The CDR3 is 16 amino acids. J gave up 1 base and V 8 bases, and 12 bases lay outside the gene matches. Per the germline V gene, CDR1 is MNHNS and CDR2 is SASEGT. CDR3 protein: CASRRILAARTDTQYF. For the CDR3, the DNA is TGTGCCAGCCGAAGGATCCTAGCGGCTCGCACAGATACGCAGTATTTT.

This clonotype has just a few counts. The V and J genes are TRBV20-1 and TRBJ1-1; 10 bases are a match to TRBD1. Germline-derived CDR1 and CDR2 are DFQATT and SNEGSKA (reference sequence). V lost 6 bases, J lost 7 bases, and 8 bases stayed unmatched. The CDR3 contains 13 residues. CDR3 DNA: TGCAGTGCCGTGACAGGGGGCGAGGTTGAAGCTTTCTTT. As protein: CSAVTGGEVEAFF.

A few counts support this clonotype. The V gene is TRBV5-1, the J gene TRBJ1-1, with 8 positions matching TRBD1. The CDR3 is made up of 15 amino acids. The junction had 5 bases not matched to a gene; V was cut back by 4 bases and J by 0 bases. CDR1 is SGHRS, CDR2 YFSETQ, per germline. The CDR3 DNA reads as TGCGCCAGCAGCACTGGACAGGGAATGAACACTGAAGCTTTCTTT. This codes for CASSTGQGMNTEAFF.

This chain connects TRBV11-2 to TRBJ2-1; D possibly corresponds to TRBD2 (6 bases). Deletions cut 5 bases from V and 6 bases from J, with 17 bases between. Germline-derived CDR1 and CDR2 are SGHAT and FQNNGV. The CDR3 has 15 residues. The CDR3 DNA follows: TGTGCCAGCAGCCCAACGGTGGGAGGACTCAATGAGCAGTTCTTC. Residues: CASSPTVGGLNEQFF.

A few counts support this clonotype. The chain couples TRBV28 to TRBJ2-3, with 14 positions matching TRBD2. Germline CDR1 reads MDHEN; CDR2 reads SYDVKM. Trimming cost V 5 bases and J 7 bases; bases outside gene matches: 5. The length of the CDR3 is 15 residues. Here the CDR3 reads CASSPGLAGAYTQYF. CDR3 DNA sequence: TGTGCCAGCAGTCCGGGACTAGCGGGGGCATATACGCAGTATTTT. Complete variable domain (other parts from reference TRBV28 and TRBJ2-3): DVKVTQSSRYLVKRTGEKVFLECVQDMDHENMFWYRQDPGLGLRLIYFSYDVKMKEKGDIPEGYSVSREKKERFSLILESASTNQTSMYLCASSPGLAGAYTQYFGPGTRLTVL.

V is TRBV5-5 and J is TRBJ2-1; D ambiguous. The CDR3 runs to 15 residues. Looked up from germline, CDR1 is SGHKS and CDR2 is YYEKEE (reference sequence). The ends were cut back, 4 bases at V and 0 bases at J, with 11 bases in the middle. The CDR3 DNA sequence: TGTGCCAGCAGCGTAGATCCGGCCTCCTACAATGAGCAGTTCTTC. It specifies CASSVDPASYNEQFF.

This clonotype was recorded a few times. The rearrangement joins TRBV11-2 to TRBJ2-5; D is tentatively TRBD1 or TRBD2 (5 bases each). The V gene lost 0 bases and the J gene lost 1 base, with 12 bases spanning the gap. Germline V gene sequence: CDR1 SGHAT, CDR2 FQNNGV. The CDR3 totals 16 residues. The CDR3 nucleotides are TGTGCCAGCAGCTTAGATTCGAGGGGTTTCCAAGAGACCCAGTACTTC. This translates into CASSLDSRGFQETQYF.

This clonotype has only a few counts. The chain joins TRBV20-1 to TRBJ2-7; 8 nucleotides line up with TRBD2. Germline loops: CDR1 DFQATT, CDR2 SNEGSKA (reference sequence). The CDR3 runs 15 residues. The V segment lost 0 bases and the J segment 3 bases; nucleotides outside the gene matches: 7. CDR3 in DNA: TGCAGTGCTAGAGATTGGACGGGAGGGGGCTACGAGCAGTACTTC. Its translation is CSARDWTGGGYEQYF.

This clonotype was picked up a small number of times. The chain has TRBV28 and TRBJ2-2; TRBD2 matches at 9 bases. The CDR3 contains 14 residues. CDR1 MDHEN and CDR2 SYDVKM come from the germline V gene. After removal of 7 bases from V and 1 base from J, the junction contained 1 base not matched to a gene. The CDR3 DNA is TGTGCCAGCAAACTAGCGGGGAACACCGGGGAGCTGTTTTTT. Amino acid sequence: CASKLAGNTGELFF.